The text below deals with one T cell receptor beta chain. Its matching antigen is unknown. The data originate from a study of T-cell memory formation after mild COVID-19. Background on the study: Largely, TCR clusters stayed within a single donor. General study findings and limits: Nothing confirmed that second-wave clones peaking on day 37 were specific for SARS-CoV-2. CD4/CD8 balance held among clones contracting day 15 to 85, and later expanders leaned CD4+. Memory cells collected pre-infection included some clones that later responded, suggesting cross-reactive memory joined.

Trimming left V 0 bases short and J 6 bases short, with 2 bases between. Per the germline V gene, CDR1 is LGHNA and CDR2 is YSLEER. The CDR3 covers 11 residues. TCRdb re-analysed the 5' RACE reads in MiXCR, keeping a single row per CDR3 protein. The sample lists some 97,000 distinct CDR3 sequences, 11% seen once, with about 40% in the top ten. The chain couples TRBV4-3 to TRBJ1-1; D remains unclear. The receptor was derived from a man between 18 and 35 years old who had mild COVID-19 (a few samples of this study predate the infection). Cell type and time point are not known. Sequencing was performed on PBMCs or a T cell subset sorted from them (not recorded which). In nucleotides, the CDR3 is TGCGCCAGCAGCCAAGATGCTGAAGCTTTCTTT. It yields the protein CASSQDAEAFF.